Presented here are 9 T cell receptor beta chains from one specimen sequenced in a study of T-cell memory formation after mild COVID-19. TCRdb called the 5' RACE reads again in MiXCR, with one record for every CDR3 protein. Counted here are about 250,000 distinct CDR3 sequences, roughly 15% occurring once; the ten biggest clones make up about 4%. Sequences were obtained from PBMCs or a T cell subset sorted from them (not recorded which). The receptors here all came from a man between 18 and 35 years old who had mild COVID-19 (a few samples of this study predate the infection). Cell type and time point are not known.

A few counts support this clonotype. J is TRBJ2-2 and V is TRBV18, with D possibly matching TRBD1 (6 bases). Trimming left V 3 bases short and J 1 base short, with 12 bases between. Germline loops: CDR1 KGHSH, CDR2 LQKENI. This CDR3 comprises 16 residues. CDR3 loop: CASSPQPTGNTGELFF. The DNA for the CDR3 is TGTGCCAGCTCACCTCAACCGACAGGGAACACCGGGGAGCTGTTTTTT.

The V and J genes are TRBV5-1 and TRBJ1-3; D gene unclear. Deletions cut 3 bases from V and 4 bases from J, with 11 bases between. The CDR3 is 14 residues long. CDR1 and CDR2 from the germline V gene are SGHRS and YFSETQ. The CDR3, as DNA: TGCGCCAGCAGCTCCTCCTCACAGGGAAACACCATATATTTT. Its translation: CASSSSSQGNTIYF.

This clonotype showed up just a few times. This chain connects TRBV6-5 to TRBJ2-3, with a weak D call TRBD2 (6 bases). Trimming took off 6 bases at V and 4 bases at J, with 17 bases between the two ends. Germline CDR1 MNHEY, CDR2 SVGAGI. CDR3 length: 15 amino acids. As DNA, the CDR3 is TGTGCCAGCAGACGGGGACTCTCCAAGGCAGATACGCAGTATTTT. This encodes CASRRGLSKADTQYF.

This sequence joins TRBV7-3 and TRBJ2-1; D is unresolved. This CDR3 comprises 13 residues. V was clipped by 5 bases and J by 6 bases, with 11 bases between them. The germline gives CDR1 SGHTA, CDR2 FQGTGA. In nucleotides, the CDR3 is TGTGCCAGCAGCAGCTTTCTCAGCAATGAGCAGTTCTTC. It is translated as CASSSFLSNEQFF.

The chain employs TRBV4-1 and TRBJ2-4, with 11 bases aligning to TRBD2. The CDR3 consists of 17 residues. Unmatched junction bases numbered 12, after V lost 4 bases and J lost 7 bases. Per germline, CDR1 MGHRA and CDR2 YSYEKL. The CDR3 DNA reads as TGCGCCAGCAGCCCGGGACTAGCGGTCCTGAAGGGTAACATTCAGTACTTC. It encodes CASSPGLAVLKGNIQYF.

This clonotype was observed at least ten times. The chain uses TRBV24-1 and TRBJ2-3; the match to TRBD1 covers 10 bases. The CDR3 length is 13 residues. CDR1 and CDR2 (germline): KGHDR, SFDVKD. Unmatched junction bases numbered 5, after V lost 10 bases and J lost 5 bases. CDR3 region: CATKTGGGDTQYF. The CDR3 DNA reads TGTGCCACTAAGACAGGGGGCGGAGATACGCAGTATTTT.

The rearrangement links TRBV25-1 to TRBJ1-1; D is undetermined. The length of the CDR3 is 16 residues. Germline assignment: CDR1 MGHDK and CDR2 SYGVNS. The V end was cut by 2 bases, the J end by 0 bases, with 13 bases between. The CDR3 bases are TGTGCCAGCAGTGAAGGCTCGAGGAATATGAACACTGAAGCTTTCTTT. It is translated as CASSEGSRNMNTEAFF. The full variable domain, rest sourced from reference TRBV25-1 and TRBJ1-1, is EADIYQTPRYLVIGTGKKITLECSQTMGHDKMYWYQQDPGMELHLIHYSYGVNSTEKGDLSSESTVSRIRTEHFPLTLESARPSHTSQYLCASSEGSRNMNTEAFFGQGTRLTVV.

The chain links TRBV9 to TRBJ2-2, with D perhaps matching TRBD1 (5 bases). This CDR3 is 15 amino acids long. Trimming pared 1 base from V and 4 bases from J, leaving 11 bases between. Germline CDR1 and CDR2: SGDLS and YYNGEE. CDR3 sequence reads: CASSVLRGSTGELFF. DNA for the CDR3: TGTGCCAGCAGCGTATTAAGGGGTAGCACCGGGGAGCTGTTTTTT.

This clonotype has more than one count but fewer than ten. The V and J genes are TRBV4-2 and TRBJ1-4; 10 bases agree with TRBD1. Germline values: CDR1 LGHNA, CDR2 YNFKEQ. The CDR3 consists of 17 residues. V trimming: 2 bases; J trimming: 7 bases; junction bases outside the gene matches: 10. The CDR3 DNA reads as TGTGCCAGCAGCCAACAAACTCGACAGGGGGCGGCTGAAAAACTGTTTTTT. Its protein product is CASSQQTRQGAAEKLFF.